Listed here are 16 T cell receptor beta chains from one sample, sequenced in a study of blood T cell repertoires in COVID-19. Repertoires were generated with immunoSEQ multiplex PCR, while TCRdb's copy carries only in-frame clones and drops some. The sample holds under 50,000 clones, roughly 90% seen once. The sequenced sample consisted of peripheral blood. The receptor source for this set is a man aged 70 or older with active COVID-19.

CDR3 sequence (DNA): TGTGCCAGCTCACTGGACAGGGGAGGCAATCAGCCCCAGCATTTT. Translating gives CASSLDRGGNQPQHF. The gene calls are TRBV18 and TRBJ1-5; TRBD1 aligns across 9 bases. V was pared by 4 bases and J by 2 bases, with 3 bases of the junction left unmatched. The CDR3 has 15 residues. Germline values: CDR1 KGHSH, CDR2 LQKENI. The whole variable domain, filled in from reference TRBV18 and TRBJ1-5, reads NAGVMQNPRHLVRRRGQEARLRCSPMKGHSHVYWYRQLPEEGLKFMVYLQKENIIDESGMPKERFSAEFPKEGPSILRIQQVVRGDSAAYFCASSLDRGGNQPQHFGDGTRLSIL.

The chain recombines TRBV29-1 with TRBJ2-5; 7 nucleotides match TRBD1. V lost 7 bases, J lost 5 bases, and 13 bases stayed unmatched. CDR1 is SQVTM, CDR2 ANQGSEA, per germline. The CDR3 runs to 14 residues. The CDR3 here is CSARGDRVGETQYF. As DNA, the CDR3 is TGCAGCGCCCGAGGAGACAGGGTGGGTGAGACCCAGTACTTC.

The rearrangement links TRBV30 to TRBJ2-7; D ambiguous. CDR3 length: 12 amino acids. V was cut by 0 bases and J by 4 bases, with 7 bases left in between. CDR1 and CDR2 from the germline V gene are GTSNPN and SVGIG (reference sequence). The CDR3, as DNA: TGTGCCTGGAGTGTGGGCAGATACGAGCAGTACTTC. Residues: CAWSVGRYEQYF.

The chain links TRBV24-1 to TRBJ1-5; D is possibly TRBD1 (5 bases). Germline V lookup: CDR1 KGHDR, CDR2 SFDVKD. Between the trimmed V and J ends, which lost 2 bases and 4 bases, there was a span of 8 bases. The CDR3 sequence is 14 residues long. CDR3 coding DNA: TGTGCCACCAGTGATTCGGACAAAAATCAGCCCCAGCATTTT. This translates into CATSDSDKNQPQHF.

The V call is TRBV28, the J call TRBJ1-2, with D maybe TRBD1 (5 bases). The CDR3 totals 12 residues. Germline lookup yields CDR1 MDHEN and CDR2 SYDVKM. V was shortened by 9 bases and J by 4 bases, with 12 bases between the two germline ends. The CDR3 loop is CASLGGIYGYTF. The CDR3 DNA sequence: TGTGCCAGTCTTGGGGGGATCTATGGCTACACCTTC.

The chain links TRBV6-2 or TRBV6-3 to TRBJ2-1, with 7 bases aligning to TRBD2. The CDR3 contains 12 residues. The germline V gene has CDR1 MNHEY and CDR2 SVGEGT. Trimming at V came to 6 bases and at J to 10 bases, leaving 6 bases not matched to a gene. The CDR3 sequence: CASSLSGTEQFF. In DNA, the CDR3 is TGTGCCAGCAGCTTAAGCGGGACCGAGCAGTTCTTC.

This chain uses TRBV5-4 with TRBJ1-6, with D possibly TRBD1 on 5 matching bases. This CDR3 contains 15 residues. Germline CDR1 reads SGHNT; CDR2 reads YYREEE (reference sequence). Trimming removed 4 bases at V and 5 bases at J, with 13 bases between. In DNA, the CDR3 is TGTGCCAGCAGCCTGACAGCCCCAAATAATTCACCCCTCCACTTT. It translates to CASSLTAPNNSPLHF.

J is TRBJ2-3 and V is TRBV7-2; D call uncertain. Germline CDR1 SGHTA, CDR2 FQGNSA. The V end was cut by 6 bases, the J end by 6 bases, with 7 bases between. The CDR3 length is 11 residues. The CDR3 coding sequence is TGTGCCAGCAGTTCGGTGGATACGCAGTATTTT. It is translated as CASSSVDTQYF.

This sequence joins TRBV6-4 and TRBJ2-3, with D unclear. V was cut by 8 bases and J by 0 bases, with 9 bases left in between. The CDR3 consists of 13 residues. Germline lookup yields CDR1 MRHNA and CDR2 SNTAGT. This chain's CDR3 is CASRAASTDTQYF. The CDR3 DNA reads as TGTGCCAGCCGCGCGGCTAGCACAGATACGCAGTATTTT.

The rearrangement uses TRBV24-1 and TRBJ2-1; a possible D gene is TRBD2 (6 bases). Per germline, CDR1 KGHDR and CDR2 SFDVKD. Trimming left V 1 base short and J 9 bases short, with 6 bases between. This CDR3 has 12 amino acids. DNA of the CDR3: TGTGCCACCAGTGATTTTAGCGGTGAGCAGTTCTTC. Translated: CATSDFSGEQFF.

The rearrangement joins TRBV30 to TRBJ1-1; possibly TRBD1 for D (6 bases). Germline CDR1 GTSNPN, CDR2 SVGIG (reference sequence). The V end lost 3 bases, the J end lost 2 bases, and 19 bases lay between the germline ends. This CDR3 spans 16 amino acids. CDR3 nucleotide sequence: TGTGCCTGGAGCCATCGGACGCAGGGGATAAACACTGAAGCTTTCTTT. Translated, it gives CAWSHRTQGINTEAFF.

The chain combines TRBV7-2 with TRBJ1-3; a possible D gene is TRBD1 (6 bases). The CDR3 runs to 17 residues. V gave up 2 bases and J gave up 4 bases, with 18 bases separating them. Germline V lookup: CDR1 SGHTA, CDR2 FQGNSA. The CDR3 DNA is TGTGCCAGCAGCTTACCCTCGGGGGGGCGAACCGGAAACACCATATATTTT. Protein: CASSLPSGGRTGNTIYF.

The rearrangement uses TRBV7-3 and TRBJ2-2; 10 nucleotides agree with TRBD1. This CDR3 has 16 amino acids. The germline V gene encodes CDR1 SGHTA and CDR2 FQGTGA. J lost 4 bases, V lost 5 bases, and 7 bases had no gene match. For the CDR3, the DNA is TGTGCCAGCAGCCTTCGACAGGGGGCGGCCACCGGGGAGCTGTTTTTT. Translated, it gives CASSLRQGAATGELFF.

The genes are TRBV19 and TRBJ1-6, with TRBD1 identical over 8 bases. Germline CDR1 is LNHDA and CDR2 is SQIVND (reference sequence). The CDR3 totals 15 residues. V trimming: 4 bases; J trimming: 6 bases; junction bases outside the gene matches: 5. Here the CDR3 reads CASSKTGGFNSPLHF. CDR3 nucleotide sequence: TGTGCCAGTAGTAAAACAGGGGGGTTTAATTCACCCCTCCACTTT.

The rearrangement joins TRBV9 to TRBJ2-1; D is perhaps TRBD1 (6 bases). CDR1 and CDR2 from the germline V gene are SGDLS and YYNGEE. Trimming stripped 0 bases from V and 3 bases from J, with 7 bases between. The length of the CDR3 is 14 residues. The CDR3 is CASSVGQDYNEQFF. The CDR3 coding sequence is TGTGCCAGCAGCGTAGGACAGGACTACAATGAGCAGTTCTTC.

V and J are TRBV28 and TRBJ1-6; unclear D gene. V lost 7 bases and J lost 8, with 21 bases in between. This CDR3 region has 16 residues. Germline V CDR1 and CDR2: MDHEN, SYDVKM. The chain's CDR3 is CASTPPGIISDSPLHF. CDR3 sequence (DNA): TGTGCCAGCACCCCACCGGGGATCATATCGGATTCACCCCTCCACTTT.